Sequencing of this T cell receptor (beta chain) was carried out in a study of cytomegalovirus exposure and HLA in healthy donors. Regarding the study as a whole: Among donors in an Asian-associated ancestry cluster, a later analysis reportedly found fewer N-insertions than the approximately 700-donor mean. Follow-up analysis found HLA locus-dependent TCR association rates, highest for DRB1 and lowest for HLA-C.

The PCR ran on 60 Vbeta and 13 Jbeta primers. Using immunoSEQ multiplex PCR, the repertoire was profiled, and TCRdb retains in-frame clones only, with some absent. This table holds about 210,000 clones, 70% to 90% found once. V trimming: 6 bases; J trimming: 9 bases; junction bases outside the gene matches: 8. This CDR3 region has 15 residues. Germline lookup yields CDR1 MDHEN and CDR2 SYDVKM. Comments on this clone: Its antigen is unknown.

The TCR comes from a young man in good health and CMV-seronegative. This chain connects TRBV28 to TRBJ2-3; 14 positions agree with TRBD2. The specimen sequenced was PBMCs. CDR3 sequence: CASRRRLAGGPTQYF. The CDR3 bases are TGTGCCAGCAGACGTCGACTAGCGGGGGGGCCGACGCAGTATTTT.